These 26 T cell receptor beta chains came from one sample sequenced in a study of cytotoxic CD8 clonotypes in ibrutinib-treated CLL. The assay was immunoSEQ multiplex PCR, and TCRdb's table has in-frame clones only and misses some. The sample lists about 56,000 clones, around 55% occurring once. The sequenced sample was PBMCs, obtained after 24 months of ibrutinib treatment. The receptors originated from a human donor with chronic lymphocytic leukemia.

The chain combines TRBV7-9 with TRBJ2-4, with D perhaps TRBD1 or TRBD2 (6 bases each). This CDR3 is 16 amino acids long. Trimming pared 0 bases from V and 6 bases from J, leaving 15 bases between. The germline V gene has CDR1 SEHNR and CDR2 FQNEAQ (reference sequence). CDR3 protein: CASSLALGGAVNIQYF. The CDR3 DNA reads TGTGCCAGCAGCTTAGCGCTCGGGGGCGCGGTAAACATTCAGTACTTC.

The V and J genes are TRBV6-1 and TRBJ2-6, with 10 nucleotides matching TRBD1. Trimming at V came to 2 bases and at J to 2 bases, leaving 6 bases not matched to a gene. CDR1 and CDR2 from the germline V gene are MNHNS and SASEGT. This CDR3 is built from 18 residues. For the CDR3, the DNA is TGTGCCAGCAGTGAACACGGGACAGGGGTCCCTGGGGCCAACGTCCTGACTTTC. Translation: CASSEHGTGVPGANVLTF.

Only a few counts were recorded for this clone. V is TRBV27 and J is TRBJ1-6; D is unresolved. V dropped 2 bases and J dropped 0 bases, with 5 bases sitting between them. Germline CDR1 reads MNHEY; CDR2 reads SMNVEV (reference sequence). This CDR3 is built from 15 residues. The CDR3 loop is CASSLTPSYNSPLHF. CDR3 sequence (DNA): TGTGCCAGCAGTTTAACCCCCTCCTATAATTCACCCCTCCACTTT.

This clone was picked up a small number of times. V gene TRBV30 combines with J gene TRBJ2-3; TRBD2 matches at 7 bases. V gave up 4 bases and J gave up 0 bases; unmatched junction bases: 7. The CDR3 sequence is 15 residues long. From germline, CDR1 is GTSNPN and CDR2 SVGIG (reference sequence). CDR3 DNA sequence: TGTGCCTGGAATAAGGGCGGGAGAAGCACAGATACGCAGTATTTT. It translates to CAWNKGGRSTDTQYF.

As concerns this clone: This likely stems from a read error, as it lies one base from a far larger clone. The chain carries TRBV5-6 and TRBJ2-7, with D tentatively TRBD1 or TRBD2 (6 bases each). This CDR3 has 13 residues. V was pared by 0 bases and J by 6 bases, with 10 bases between. The germline gives CDR1 SGHDT, CDR2 YYEEEE. The CDR3 DNA reads as TGTGCCAGCAGCTTGGGGAGGGGGTTCGAGCAGTACTTC. It encodes CASSLGRGFEQYF.

The rearrangement joins TRBV19 to TRBJ2-2; TRBD1 matches at 7 bases. This CDR3 is 15 amino acids long. The trim removed 4 bases at V and 3 bases at J, leaving 5 bases unmatched. Germline CDR1 and CDR2: LNHDA and SQIVND (reference sequence). In DNA, the CDR3 is TGTGCCAGTAGTACCGACAGGGTCTACACCGGGGAGCTGTTTTTT. Translating it yields CASSTDRVYTGELFF.

In its sample, this clone was seen many times. This chain uses TRBV6-5 with TRBJ2-3; possibly TRBD2 for D (6 bases). This CDR3 comprises 16 residues. The germline V gene encodes CDR1 MNHEY and CDR2 SVGAGI. V was trimmed by 0 bases and J by 11 bases, leaving 21 bases between them. The chain's CDR3 is CASSYSTSSVAGKQYF. The CDR3 DNA sequence: TGTGCCAGCAGTTACTCGACTAGTTCCGTAGCTGGGAAGCAGTATTTT.

In its sample, this clone was seen a few times. The chain couples TRBV7-9 to TRBJ2-1, with a tentative D call TRBD2 (6 bases). V was clipped by 5 bases and J by 0 bases, with 11 bases between them. The germline CDR1 and CDR2 sequences are SEHNR and FQNEAQ (reference sequence). The CDR3 has 15 residues. CDR3 sequence reads: CASSPGRSSYNEQFF. CDR3 in DNA: TGTGCCAGCAGCCCCGGGAGATCCTCCTACAATGAGCAGTTCTTC.

In its sample, this clone was seen a few times. The V gene is TRBV2, the J gene TRBJ1-1, with D perhaps matching TRBD1 (6 bases). CDR3 length: 14 residues. V was pared by 7 bases and J by 0 bases, with 12 bases between. The germline gives CDR1 SNHLY, CDR2 FYNNEI. The CDR3 reads CASKLDSLNTEAFF. In DNA form, the CDR3 reads TGTGCCAGCAAATTGGACAGCCTGAACACTGAAGCTTTCTTT. Drawing the rest from reference TRBV2 and TRBJ1-1, the complete variable domain is EPEVTQTPSHQVTQMGQEVILRCVPISNHLYFYWYRQILGQKVEFLVSFYNNEISEKSEIFDDQFSVERPDGSNFTLKIRSTKLEDSAMYFCASKLDSLNTEAFFGQGTRLTVV.

The chain combines TRBV19 with TRBJ1-2, with 10 bases fitting TRBD1. The CDR3 sequence is 13 residues long. Germline loops: CDR1 LNHDA, CDR2 SQIVND (reference sequence). J was trimmed by 8 bases and V by 9 bases; bases with no gene match: 9. The CDR3 is CASESRDRGGYTF. CDR3 nucleotide sequence: TGTGCCAGCGAATCACGGGACAGGGGAGGCTACACCTTC.

J is TRBJ2-7 and V is TRBV9; D remains ambiguous. The CDR3 sequence is 14 residues long. CDR1 is SGDLS and CDR2 is YYNGEE in the germline V gene. Trimming cost V 5 bases and J 2 bases, with 14 bases left between them. Here the CDR3 reads CASSALANPYEQYF. CDR3 sequence (DNA): TGTGCCAGCAGTGCCCTCGCGAACCCCTACGAGCAGTACTTC. Full variable domain (outside the CDR3, taken from reference TRBV9 and TRBJ2-7): DSGVTQTPKHLITATGQRVTLRCSPRSGDLSVYWYQQSLDQGLQFLIQYYNGEERAKGNILERFSAQQFPDLHSELNLSSLELGDSALYFCASSALANPYEQYFGPGTRLTVT.

The V call is TRBV2, the J call TRBJ1-5; no reliable D call. Germline loops: CDR1 SNHLY, CDR2 FYNNEI. There are 15 residues in the CDR3. The V and J ends lost 4 bases and 1 base respectively, with 11 bases between them. CDR3 bases: TGTGCCAGCAGTGGTGAGGGATCGAGCAATCAGCCCCAGCATTTT. Protein product: CASSGEGSSNQPQHF. Drawing the rest from reference TRBV2 and TRBJ1-5, the complete variable domain is EPEVTQTPSHQVTQMGQEVILRCVPISNHLYFYWYRQILGQKVEFLVSFYNNEISEKSEIFDDQFSVERPDGSNFTLKIRSTKLEDSAMYFCASSGEGSSNQPQHFGDGTRLSIL.

In this sample, this clone is medium-sized. The chain carries TRBV30 and TRBJ1-1, with D possibly being TRBD1 (5 bases). This CDR3 has 11 residues. The germline V and J ends were trimmed by 3 bases and 10 bases, with 12 bases remaining between them. Germline CDR1 and CDR2: GTSNPN and SVGIG (reference sequence). CDR3 residues: CAWSRQGIAFF. In DNA, the CDR3 is TGTGCCTGGAGCAGGCAGGGAATAGCTTTCTTT. Drawing the rest from reference TRBV30 and TRBJ1-1, the complete variable domain is SQTIHQWPATLVQPVGSPLSLECTVEGTSNPNLYWYRQAAGRGLQLLFYSVGIGQISSEVPQNLSASRPQDRQFILSSKKLLLSDSGFYLCAWSRQGIAFFGQGTRLTVV.

The chain carries TRBV18 and TRBJ1-1; D remains ambiguous. This CDR3 contains 13 residues. Trimming shortened V by 6 bases and J by 5 bases, and 13 bases separated the two germline ends. Germline V gene lookup returns CDR1 KGHSH and CDR2 LQKENI. CDR3 residues: CASSPLPWTEAFF. In DNA form, the CDR3 reads TGTGCCAGCTCCCCCCTCCCGTGGACTGAAGCTTTCTTT. Using reference TRBV18 and TRBJ1-1 for the parts outside the CDR3, the full variable domain is NAGVMQNPRHLVRRRGQEARLRCSPMKGHSHVYWYRQLPEEGLKFMVYLQKENIIDESGMPKERFSAEFPKEGPSILRIQQVVRGDSAAYFCASSPLPWTEAFFGQGTRLTVV.

The chain links TRBV7-6 to TRBJ2-1; D not resolved. The CDR3 covers 17 residues. Germline V gene sequence: CDR1 SGHVS, CDR2 FNYEAQ. The ends were cut back, 3 bases at V and 0 bases at J, with 15 bases in the middle. The CDR3, as DNA: TGTGCCAGCAGCTTGGTCTCTGGCGGACGCTCCTACAATGAGCAGTTCTTC. This translates into CASSLVSGGRSYNEQFF.

By sample fraction, this clone is medium-sized. The chain uses TRBV12-5 and TRBJ2-3, with 13 positions matching TRBD2. The J segment lost 0 bases and the V segment lost 6 bases, leaving 6 bases of the junction unmatched. The germline V gene has CDR1 LGHNT and CDR2 FRNRAP. The CDR3 consists of 17 residues. CDR3 DNA sequence: TGTGCTAGTGGCCCGGGACTAGCGGGATCTAGCACAGATACGCAGTATTTT. Protein: CASGPGLAGSSTDTQYF.

CDR3 DNA sequence: TGTGCCAGCTCAGCTGGACAGGGAATAAATACGCAGTATTTT. Its protein is CASSAGQGINTQYF. The genes are TRBV18 and TRBJ2-3, with 8 bases matching TRBD1. CDR1 is KGHSH and CDR2 is LQKENI in the germline V gene. The CDR3 consists of 14 residues. The V and J ends lost 5 bases and 7 bases, in that order; junction bases with no gene match: 8.

V and J are TRBV9 and TRBJ2-2; tentative D call: TRBD1 (6 bases). Per germline, CDR1 SGDLS and CDR2 YYNGEE. Trimming pared 0 bases from V and 5 bases from J, leaving 11 bases between. The CDR3 totals 15 residues. The CDR3 DNA is TGTGCCAGCAGCGTAGGAAGGGGGTGGACCGGGGAGCTGTTTTTT. It encodes CASSVGRGWTGELFF.

V is TRBV4-1 and J is TRBJ1-3, with D tentatively TRBD1 (6 bases). The CDR3 is made up of 15 amino acids. V lost 4 bases and J lost 1, with 11 bases in between. From germline, CDR1 is MGHRA and CDR2 YSYEKL. This chain's CDR3 is CASSRLQGSGNTIYF. CDR3 in DNA: TGCGCCAGCAGCCGCCTACAGGGATCTGGAAACACCATATATTTT.

This sequence joins TRBV27 and TRBJ1-5; no definite D call. The V end lost 2 bases, the J end lost 4 bases, and 6 bases lay between the germline ends. The CDR3 covers 13 residues. The germline V gene encodes CDR1 MNHEY and CDR2 SMNVEV (reference sequence). CDR3 DNA sequence: TGTGCCAGCAGTTTAAACGGGAATCAGCCCCAGCATTTT. Translating gives CASSLNGNQPQHF.

The rearrangement uses TRBV6-5 and TRBJ1-2; TRBD1 is a possible D gene (5 bases). Deletions cut 4 bases from V and 4 bases from J, with 13 bases between. The germline gives CDR1 MNHEY, CDR2 SVGAGI. The CDR3 consists of 14 residues. CDR3 nucleotides: TGTGCCAGCAGTTTCTTCGGCGGGGGCTATGGCTACACCTTC. It is translated as CASSFFGGGYGYTF.

This chain uses TRBV28 with TRBJ2-7; D possibly corresponds to TRBD1 (6 bases). With 5 bases removed from V and 3 bases from J, the gap between germline ends came to 11 bases. The CDR3 is made up of 13 amino acids. Germline CDR1 is MDHEN and CDR2 is SYDVKM. This chain's CDR3 is CASSPLDSYEQYV. CDR3 coding DNA: TGTGCCAGCAGTCCCCTGGACAGCTACGAGCAGTACGTC.

The chain recombines TRBV6-5 with TRBJ1-5; possibly TRBD1 for D (5 bases). Germline V lookup: CDR1 MNHEY, CDR2 SVGAGI. The germline V and J ends were trimmed by 8 bases and 7 bases, with 18 bases remaining between them. The CDR3 consists of 14 residues. CDR3 sequence reads: CASSWGGNEQPQHF. The CDR3 DNA sequence: TGTGCCAGCTCCTGGGGCGGTAACGAGCAGCCCCAGCATTTT.

CDR3 bases: TGTGCCAGCAGCTCCCGCGGATCCACCGGGGAGCTGTTTTTT. Translating gives CASSSRGSTGELFF. This sequence joins TRBV7-9 and TRBJ2-2, with no clear D. Germline V gene data show CDR1 as SEHNR and CDR2 as FQNEAQ (reference sequence). V lost 4 bases and J lost 4, with 10 bases in between. This CDR3 is 14 amino acids long.

This clone showed up just a few times. The rearrangement links TRBV6-1 to TRBJ2-2; no definite D call. The CDR3 length is 14 residues. V was clipped by 1 base and J by 1 base, with 4 bases between them. Germline lookup yields CDR1 MNHNS and CDR2 SASEGT. The DNA of the CDR3 is TGTGCCAGCAGTGAAGGGGGGAACACCGGGGAGCTGTTTTTT. Protein: CASSEGGNTGELFF.

The chain has TRBV30 and TRBJ1-5; TRBD1 might be the D (5 bases). V lost 5 bases, J lost 6 bases, and 17 bases lay in between. The CDR3 is 14 amino acids. The germline V gene has CDR1 GTSNPN and CDR2 SVGIG (reference sequence). The CDR3 sequence: CAWGGVVIVQPQHF. CDR3 DNA: TGTGCCTGGGGGGGGGTAGTTATAGTTCAGCCCCAGCATTTT.